Presented here are 25 T cell receptor beta chains from one specimen sequenced in a study of beta chain features in type 1 diabetes. Sequencing targeted expressed TCRB transcripts, as all isolated RNA had been reverse transcribed. Data came from immunoSEQ multiplex PCR; TCRdb stores just in-frame clones and leaves some out. The sample includes hundreds of thousands of clones, around 68% of them seen just once. Source material: naive CD4+ T cells from blood. All receptors come from a young man in good health.

The chain uses TRBV30 and TRBJ2-3, with no clear D. V was clipped by 0 bases and J by 0 bases, with 10 bases between them. The CDR3 sequence is 15 residues long. CDR1 and CDR2 (germline): GTSNPN, SVGIG (reference sequence). The CDR3 DNA is TGTGCCTGGAGTGTAATACTACCTAGCACAGATACGCAGTATTTT. This gives the protein CAWSVILPSTDTQYF.

The chain carries TRBV29-1 and TRBJ2-5; D is tentatively TRBD1 or TRBD2 (5 bases each). There are 16 residues in the CDR3. The germline V gene has CDR1 SQVTM and CDR2 ANQGSEA. V gave up 7 bases and J gave up 2 bases, with 23 bases separating them. In nucleotides, the CDR3 is TGCAGCGGCCCCCCCCGGCAGGGAGATAAGCAAGAGACCCAGTACTTC. As protein: CSGPPRQGDKQETQYF.

The rearrangement joins TRBV29-1 to TRBJ2-1, with D perhaps TRBD2 (5 bases). The CDR3 covers 15 residues. Looked up from germline, CDR1 is SQVTM and CDR2 is ANQGSEA. Between the trimmed V and J ends, which lost 4 bases and 0 bases, there was a span of 13 bases. The CDR3 DNA reads as TGCAGCGTTGGCCCCGGGGTGTTCTCCTACAATGAGCAGTTCTTC. It codes for CSVGPGVFSYNEQFF.

This chain links TRBV18 with TRBJ1-1, with D uncertain. The V and J ends lost 5 bases and 1 base respectively, with 5 bases between them. The CDR3 contains 12 residues. Germline-derived CDR1 and CDR2 are KGHSH and LQKENI. The CDR3 sequence: CASSEGNTEAFF. For the CDR3, the DNA is TGTGCCAGCTCAGAAGGGAACACTGAAGCTTTCTTT.

A few counts support this clone. V usage is TRBV30 and J usage is TRBJ1-3; D unclear. CDR1 is GTSNPN, CDR2 SVGIG, per germline (reference sequence). V shed 3 bases and J shed 4 bases, with 7 bases lying between them. This CDR3 is 12 amino acids long. The CDR3 here is CAWRLQGNTIYF. The CDR3 nucleotides read TGTGCCTGGAGATTACAGGGAAACACCATATATTTT.

The genes are TRBV30 and TRBJ2-5; D is possibly TRBD2 (5 bases). Trimming stripped 3 bases from V and 7 bases from J, with 18 bases between. The CDR3 has 14 amino acids. Germline V CDR1 and CDR2: GTSNPN, SVGIG (reference sequence). This chain's CDR3 is CAWSDTGLAGTQYF. The CDR3 DNA is TGTGCCTGGAGCGACACGGGTCTAGCAGGGACCCAGTACTTC.

The chain joins TRBV9 to TRBJ2-3; D call uncertain. Per germline, CDR1 SGDLS and CDR2 YYNGEE. The CDR3 covers 15 residues. Trimming pared 4 bases from V and 2 bases from J, leaving 14 bases between. CDR3 amino acids: CASSNLDWDTDTQYF. As DNA, the CDR3 is TGTGCCAGCAGCAACCTCGACTGGGACACAGATACGCAGTATTTT.

The CDR3 DNA is TGTGCCTGGAGTGTAATCGCCCGAGGGACTGAAGCTTTCTTT. Translating it yields CAWSVIARGTEAFF. J is TRBJ1-1 and V is TRBV30; D is unclear. V was clipped by 0 bases and J by 5 bases, with 13 bases between them. Looked up from germline, CDR1 is GTSNPN and CDR2 is SVGIG (reference sequence). The CDR3 consists of 14 residues.

The CDR3 DNA follows: TGTGCCAGCAGCTTAAATGGGGCAGCTAAATCCTACGAGCAGTACTTC. It yields the protein CASSLNGAAKSYEQYF. This chain connects TRBV7-2 to TRBJ2-7; tentative D call: TRBD1 (5 bases). CDR1 is SGHTA, CDR2 FQGNSA, per germline. The V and J ends lost 2 bases and 1 base respectively, with 15 bases between them. This CDR3 contains 16 residues.

The J gene is TRBJ2-1, the V gene TRBV7-8; no definite D call. CDR1 is SGHVS, CDR2 FQNEAQ, per germline. The CDR3 loop spans 13 amino acids. Between the trimmed V and J ends, which lost 7 bases and 10 bases, there was a span of 17 bases. Written as DNA, the CDR3 is TGTGCCAGCACCGAGACCCCTCTAAAGGAGCAGTTCTTC. Translated: CASTETPLKEQFF.

The rearrangement joins TRBV5-6 to TRBJ2-7; no reliable D call. Trimming pared 0 bases from V and 4 bases from J, leaving 2 bases between. This CDR3 is 11 amino acids long. The V gene's germline CDR1 is SGHDT and CDR2 YYEEEE. The CDR3 DNA reads as TGTGCCAGCAGCTTGGAGTACGAGCAGTACTTC. It yields the protein CASSLEYEQYF. The full variable domain, completed using reference TRBV5-6 and TRBJ2-7, is DAGVTQSPTHLIKTRGQQVTLRCSPKSGHDTVSWYQQALGQGPQFIFQYYEEEERQRGNFPDRFSGHQFPNYSSELNVNALLLGDSALYLCASSLEYEQYFGPGTRLTVT.

V is TRBV30 and J is TRBJ2-1; 8 bases fit TRBD2. The CDR3 extends over 13 amino acids. The junction had 3 bases not matched to a gene; V was cut back by 2 bases and J by 6 bases. The germline CDR1 and CDR2 sequences are GTSNPN and SVGIG (reference sequence). The CDR3 reads CAWSIAGRNEQFF. The CDR3 DNA is TGTGCCTGGAGTATAGCGGGACGCAATGAGCAGTTCTTC.

This clone turned up a few times. The V and J genes are TRBV30 and TRBJ2-5, with D perhaps TRBD1 or TRBD2 (5 bases each). Trimming took off 2 bases at V and 4 bases at J, with 14 bases between the two ends. Germline assignment: CDR1 GTSNPN and CDR2 SVGIG (reference sequence). The CDR3 has 14 residues. CDR3: CAWSSLRGSETQYF. The CDR3 nucleotides read TGTGCCTGGAGTAGTCTGAGGGGATCAGAGACCCAGTACTTC.

The chain employs TRBV2 and TRBJ2-7; either TRBD1 or TRBD2 may supply D (6 bases each). There are 13 residues in the CDR3. V lost 10 bases and J lost 6, with 19 bases in between. CDR1 and CDR2 (germline): SNHLY, FYNNEI. CDR3 DNA sequence: TGTGCCACGGGCGGGATCCTAGGGGGCGAGCAGTACTTC. Translated, it gives CATGGILGGEQYF.

The V call is TRBV7-9, the J call TRBJ2-6; unclear D gene. The CDR3 is 14 residues long. The V gene's germline CDR1 is SEHNR and CDR2 FQNEAQ (reference sequence). Trimming pared 4 bases from V and 2 bases from J, leaving 6 bases between. The CDR3 reads CASSSFTGANVLTF. The CDR3 coding sequence is TGTGCCAGCAGCTCATTTACTGGGGCCAACGTCCTGACTTTC.

The rearrangement uses TRBV30 and TRBJ2-2; possibly TRBD1 or TRBD2 for D (6 bases each). Per the germline V gene, CDR1 is GTSNPN and CDR2 is SVGIG (reference sequence). The V gene lost 0 bases and the J gene lost 1 base, with 9 bases spanning the gap. CDR3 length: 15 residues. CDR3: CAWSVQGGNTGELFF. CDR3 DNA sequence: TGTGCCTGGAGTGTACAGGGAGGGAACACCGGGGAGCTGTTTTTT.

The sample holds a few counts of this clone. The CDR3 is CASSVQGGEQFF. The DNA for the CDR3 is TGTGCCAGCAGTGTTCAGGGGGGTGAGCAGTTCTTC. The J gene is TRBJ2-1, the V gene TRBV25-1; D may be TRBD1 (7 bases). CDR3 length: 12 residues. The germline CDR1 and CDR2 sequences are MGHDK and SYGVNS. V gave up 4 bases and J gave up 9 bases, with 10 bases separating them. Full variable domain (outside the CDR3, taken from reference TRBV25-1 and TRBJ2-1): EADIYQTPRYLVIGTGKKITLECSQTMGHDKMYWYQQDPGMELHLIHYSYGVNSTEKGDLSSESTVSRIRTEHFPLTLESARPSHTSQYLCASSVQGGEQFFGPGTRLTVL.

The gene calls are TRBV4-2 and TRBJ2-5; 7 bases fit TRBD1. CDR3 length: 14 amino acids. Germline lookup yields CDR1 LGHNA and CDR2 YNFKEQ. Germline trimming cut 4 bases from V and 5 bases from J; bases unmatched to any gene: 7. The CDR3 DNA is TGTGCCAGCAGCCTTTCCTCAGGGGGTGAGACCCAGTACTTC. Translated, it gives CASSLSSGGETQYF.

This clone has more than one count but fewer than ten. The gene calls are TRBV30 and TRBJ1-2; weak D call: TRBD1 (5 bases). There are 12 residues in the CDR3. Trimming pared 3 bases from V and 6 bases from J, leaving 11 bases between. Germline CDR1 and CDR2: GTSNPN and SVGIG (reference sequence). Written as DNA, the CDR3 is TGTGCCTGGAGCGGGACCCCAAATGGCTACACCTTC. Its translation is CAWSGTPNGYTF.

The rearrangement links TRBV30 to TRBJ2-7; no firm D call. Germline CDR1 and CDR2: GTSNPN and SVGIG (reference sequence). The CDR3 is 12 residues long. V was shortened by 4 bases and J by 2 bases, with 9 bases between the two germline ends. The CDR3 coding sequence is TGTGCCTGGAATGACGGAGCCTACGAGCAGTACTTC. Its translation: CAWNDGAYEQYF.

This clone has more than one count but fewer than ten. V and J are TRBV29-1 and TRBJ1-2; a weak D match, TRBD1 (6 bases). CDR1 SQVTM and CDR2 ANQGSEA come from the germline V gene. This CDR3 region has 13 residues. V lost 2 bases to trimming and J lost 3 bases, with 10 bases between them. The CDR3 DNA sequence: TGCAGCGTTGAAAGGGGGAAGGACTATGGCTACACCTTC. Protein sequence: CSVERGKDYGYTF.

Comment on this clone: Its ends do not fully match the called genes, so a read error is possible. This sequence joins TRBV5-4 and TRBJ2-1; D is undetermined. Germline V gene data show CDR1 as SGHNT and CDR2 as YYREEE (reference sequence). The CDR3 is 16 amino acids. In DNA form, the CDR3 reads TGCGCCAGCAGCCAAGATAAGAAAGCTGGATACAATGAGCAGTTCTTC. This sequence encodes CASSQDKKAGYNEQFF.

Only a few counts were recorded for this clone. The chain uses TRBV29-1 and TRBJ2-3, with a possible D match to TRBD1 (6 bases). V shed 0 bases and J shed 6 bases, with 10 bases lying between them. CDR3 length equals 13 residues. Germline V CDR1 and CDR2: SQVTM, ANQGSEA. The CDR3 region has the DNA TGCAGCGTTGAAGAGGGGGCAGCCGATACGCAGTATTTT. It codes for CSVEEGAADTQYF.

The rearrangement links TRBV6-1 to TRBJ2-7; the match to TRBD2 covers 8 bases. The CDR3 spans 16 residues. V was clipped by 3 bases and J by 7 bases; unmatched bases: 14. The germline V gene has CDR1 MNHNS and CDR2 SASEGT. The DNA of the CDR3 is TGTGCCAGCAGTGAGCCGGTTATAGCGGGAAACGAAGAGCAGTACTTC. Its translation is CASSEPVIAGNEEQYF.

This chain links TRBV15 with TRBJ2-5; 9 bases are shared with TRBD2. The CDR3 consists of 17 residues. V was pared by 0 bases and J by 2 bases, with 7 bases of the junction left unmatched. Germline loops: CDR1 LNHNV, CDR2 YYDKDF (reference sequence). CDR3 DNA sequence: TGTGCCACCAGCAGAGATAGGCTAGCGGGGCAGCAAGAGACCCAGTACTTC. Protein: CATSRDRLAGQQETQYF.